A selection of T cell receptor beta chains follows, all from one sample in a study of shared clonotypes between healthy human individuals. The table came from immunoSEQ multiplex PCR; TCRdb's copy has only in-frame clones and leaves some out. The sample consists of nearly 2 million clones, approximately 94% of them appearing once. The source material was naive CD8+ T cells sorted from blood. The source is a young man in good health. CDR3s include the opening cysteine and the closing phenylalanine or tryptophan. D genes are given only for firm matches. Clone size is not always given. Where it is, it says once, few, many or a class for expanded clones.

D: TRBD2; V: TRBV27; J: TRBJ2-1; size: NA; DNA: TGTGCCAGCAGTCTACTCCTAGGATTGGGGACTAGCCACAATGAGCAGTTCTTC; CDR3: CASSLLLGLGTSHNEQFF
D: NA; V: TRBV13; J: TRBJ2-5; size: NA; DNA: TGTGCCAGCAGCCCATCAACCTCGTGGGAGACCCAGTACTTC; CDR3: CASSPSTSWETQYF
D: NA; V: TRBV7-2; J: TRBJ1-1; size: NA; DNA: TGTGCCAGCAGCCCCCCAGGGACGGCTGAAGCTTTCTTT; CDR3: CASSPPGTAEAFF
D: NA; V: TRBV28; J: TRBJ2-7; size: once; DNA: TGTGCCAGCAGTTTTGGCTTCACCTACGAGCAGTACTTC; CDR3: CASSFGFTYEQYF
D: TRBD1; V: TRBV7-3; J: TRBJ2-5; size: NA; DNA: TGTGCCAGCAGCCCCACCGGACAGGGGGGACGAGAGACCCAGTACTTC; CDR3: CASSPTGQGGRETQYF
D: NA; V: TRBV7-9; J: TRBJ2-7; size: few; DNA: TGTGCCAGCAGCTTTACAGGCTCCTACGAGCAGTACTTC; CDR3: CASSFTGSYEQYF
D: NA; V: TRBV27; J: TRBJ1-2; size: NA; DNA: TGTGCCAGCAGTTCCCTAGGGTCAGGGCACTATGGCTACACCTTC; CDR3: CASSSLGSGHYGYTF
D: NA; V: TRBV11-2; J: TRBJ2-2; size: NA; DNA: TGTGCCAGCAGCACACAACCTGCCGGGGTGGGCACCGGGGAGCTGTTTTTT; CDR3: CASSTQPAGVGTGELFF
D: NA; V: TRBV5-8; J: TRBJ2-1; size: NA; DNA: TGTGCCAGCAGCAGTCCATTCCTCGTGAATGAGCAGTTCTTC; CDR3: CASSSPFLVNEQFF
D: NA; V: TRBV9; J: TRBJ2-1; size: NA; DNA: TGTGCCAGCAGCGAGAACTACAATGAGCAGTTCTTC; CDR3: CASSENYNEQFF
D: NA; V: TRBV28; J: TRBJ1-2; size: NA; DNA: TGTGCCAGCAGATGGGGTTATGGCTACACCTTC; CDR3: CASRWGYGYTF
D: NA; V: TRBV15; J: TRBJ2-4; size: NA; DNA: TGTGCCACCAGCGAGAATCTAGCCAAAAACATTCAGTACTTC; CDR3: CATSENLAKNIQYF
D: TRBD1; V: TRBV7-9; J: TRBJ1-5; size: NA; DNA: TGTGCCAGCAGCTTGGGAGGGGGCGGTCAGCCCCAGCATTTT; CDR3: CASSLGGGGQPQHF
D: NA; V: TRBV28; J: TRBJ2-7; size: once; DNA: TGTGCCAGCAGTTTACTTCCGGGACTGTCCTACGAGCAGTACTTC; CDR3: CASSLLPGLSYEQYF
D: NA; V: TRBV2; J: TRBJ2-7; size: NA; DNA: TGTGCCAGCAGTGGACAGATGATCTCCTACGAGCAGTACTTC; CDR3: CASSGQMISYEQYF
D: TRBD2; V: TRBV7-9; J: TRBJ2-7; size: NA; DNA: TGTGCCAGCAGCGAAACTAGCGGATACTCCTACGAGCAGTACTTC; CDR3: CASSETSGYSYEQYF
D: NA; V: TRBV11-2; J: TRBJ1-1; size: NA; DNA: TGTGCCAGCAGCTTAGACGGGGGCTGGGGAGCTTTCTTT; CDR3: CASSLDGGWGAFF
D: NA; V: TRBV30; J: TRBJ1-5; size: NA; DNA: TGTGCCTGGAGTCCGTGGGGGAGTAGCAATCAGCCCCAGCATTTT; CDR3: CAWSPWGSSNQPQHF
D: TRBD1; V: TRBV6-1; J: TRBJ2-7; size: NA; DNA: TGTGCCAGCAGTGAAGCGGCCGGGACAGTCTACGAGCAGTACTTC; CDR3: CASSEAAGTVYEQYF
D: NA; V: TRBV7-9; J: TRBJ2-1; size: once; DNA: TGTGCCAGCAGCTTGACCCAGGGTTCCCTCAATGAGCAGTTCTTC; CDR3: CASSLTQGSLNEQFF
D: NA; V: TRBV6-5; J: TRBJ2-3; size: NA; DNA: TGTGCCAGCAGTTCCCTTAACACAGATACGCAGTATTTT; CDR3: CASSSLNTDTQYF
D: TRBD2; V: TRBV4-3; J: TRBJ2-2; size: NA; DNA: TGCGCCAGCAGCCAAGGGCTAGCGGGAGGGGCCGGGGAGCTGTTTTTT; CDR3: CASSQGLAGGAGELFF
D: TRBD2; V: TRBV4-1; J: TRBJ2-5; size: NA; DNA: TGCGCCAGCAGCCAAGGGCTAGCGGGAGCCCCCTCGGTAGAGACCCAGTACTTC; CDR3: CASSQGLAGAPSVETQYF
D: NA; V: TRBV19; J: TRBJ1-6; size: few; DNA: TGTGCCAGTAGTTGGCGGACAGAGAATTCACCCCTCCACTTT; CDR3: CASSWRTENSPLHF
D: TRBD1; V: TRBV4-1; J: TRBJ2-7; size: NA; DNA: TGCGCCAGCAGCCAAGATGACAGGGAATCCTACGAGCAGTACTTC; CDR3: CASSQDDRESYEQYF
D: NA; V: TRBV27; J: TRBJ1-1; size: once; DNA: TGTGCCAGCAGCGTGGACCCGACGGGACTTGAAGCTTTCTTT; CDR3: CASSVDPTGLEAFF
D: NA; V: TRBV6-6; J: TRBJ1-1; size: NA; DNA: TGTGCCAGCAGTTTTTCGGCAGAGAACACTGAAGCTTTCTTT; CDR3: CASSFSAENTEAFF
D: TRBD1; V: TRBV27; J: TRBJ2-7; size: NA; DNA: TGTGCCAGCAGTGGAGGGACAGGGGGCTACGAGCAGTACTTC; CDR3: CASSGGTGGYEQYF
D: TRBD2; V: TRBV29-1; J: TRBJ2-7; size: once; DNA: TGCAGCGTTGAAGATTTTCGGACTAGCGGGTACGAGCAGTACTTC; CDR3: CSVEDFRTSGYEQYF
D: TRBD2; V: TRBV6-6; J: TRBJ2-5; size: NA; DNA: TGTGCCAGCAGTTACCCGGGAGCGGGGGAGACCCAGTACTTC; CDR3: CASSYPGAGETQYF
D: NA; V: TRBV6-5; J: TRBJ2-2; size: NA; DNA: TGTGCCAGCAGTTACTCTTACCGCGGGGAGCTGTTTTTT; CDR3: CASSYSYRGELFF
D: NA; V: TRBV19; J: TRBJ2-1; size: NA; DNA: TGTGCCAGTAGTATAAAAATAGACAATGAGCAGTTCTTC; CDR3: CASSIKIDNEQFF
D: NA; V: TRBV5-6; J: TRBJ2-3; size: NA; DNA: TGTGCCAGCAGCTTGGGGGCCGGACAGTATTTT; CDR3: CASSLGAGQYF
D: NA; V: TRBV29-1; J: TRBJ1-1; size: many; DNA: TGCAGCGTTTTGCCAGGGACCACTGAAGCTTTCTTT; CDR3: CSVLPGTTEAFF
D: NA; V: TRBV5-6; J: TRBJ2-1; size: NA; DNA: TGTGCCAGCAGCTTGTCACTTTACAATGAGCAGTTCTTC; CDR3: CASSLSLYNEQFF
D: TRBD2; V: TRBV9; J: TRBJ2-3; size: NA; DNA: TGTGCCAGCAGCGTTAGCGGGACTACAGATACGCAGTATTTT; CDR3: CASSVSGTTDTQYF
D: NA; V: TRBV7-6; J: TRBJ2-2; size: NA; DNA: TGTGCCAGCAGCTTCGGGGCGGTCAACACCGGGGAGCTGTTTTTT; CDR3: CASSFGAVNTGELFF
D: NA; V: TRBV23-1; J: TRBJ2-7; size: NA; DNA: TGCGCCAGCAGTCAATCGGTACAGGGCTCTTTAACAAGCTCCTACGAGCAGTACTTC; CDR3: CASSQSVQGSLTSSYEQYF
D: NA; V: TRBV29-1; J: TRBJ2-7; size: NA; DNA: TGCAGCGTTGAAGTTGCAGGGGCGCTCTACGAGCAGTACTTC; CDR3: CSVEVAGALYEQYF
D: NA; V: TRBV7-9; J: TRBJ2-5; size: NA; DNA: TGTGCCAGCAGCCCGGACAGCGAAGAGACCCAGTACTTC; CDR3: CASSPDSEETQYF
D: TRBD2; V: TRBV9; J: TRBJ2-1; size: NA; DNA: TGTGCCAGCAGCGTAGATGCGGGAGCCTACAATGAGCAGTTCTTC; CDR3: CASSVDAGAYNEQFF
D: NA; V: TRBV6-4; J: TRBJ2-5; size: NA; DNA: TGTGCCAGCAGTCTTAGGGGTGAGACCCAGTACTTC; CDR3: CASSLRGETQYF
D: NA; V: TRBV2; J: TRBJ1-3; size: NA; DNA: TGTGCCAGCAGTGAGGGTCTGACCATATATTTT; CDR3: CASSEGLTIYF
D: TRBD1; V: TRBV7-9; J: TRBJ2-1; size: NA; DNA: TGTGCCAGCAGCCCCGGACAGGGCTCCTACAATGAGCAGTTCTTC; CDR3: CASSPGQGSYNEQFF